This record concerns one TCR beta chain sequence. Its antigen is unknown. This record belongs to a study of identical twins. Template switching created a universal primer site, and the cDNA included unique molecular identifiers. TCRdb independently ran MiXCR on the 5' RACE reads; one entry per CDR3 protein. The sample comprises 17,000 or so distinct CDR3 sequences, around 70% of which are singletons, and under 6% rests with the top ten. The CDR3 extends over 16 amino acids. In germline, CDR1 is DFQATT, CDR2 SNEGSKA (reference sequence). With 5 bases clipped from V and 5 bases from J, the junction kept 11 bases outside the gene matches. Whole-study results and caveats: Out-of-frame TCR alpha sharing in monozygotic twins exceeded recombination model predictions.

The source is a woman between 18 and 29 years old in good health. This table probably holds off-target reads from a library built for another chain. V gene TRBV20-1 combines with J gene TRBJ2-1; TRBD2 aligns across 11 bases. The sequenced material came from memory (CD45RO+) T cells sorted from blood. The CDR3 is CSAQGFSGRAHNEQFF. CDR3 nucleotide sequence: TGCAGTGCTCAAGGGTTTAGCGGGAGGGCCCACAATGAGCAGTTCTTC.